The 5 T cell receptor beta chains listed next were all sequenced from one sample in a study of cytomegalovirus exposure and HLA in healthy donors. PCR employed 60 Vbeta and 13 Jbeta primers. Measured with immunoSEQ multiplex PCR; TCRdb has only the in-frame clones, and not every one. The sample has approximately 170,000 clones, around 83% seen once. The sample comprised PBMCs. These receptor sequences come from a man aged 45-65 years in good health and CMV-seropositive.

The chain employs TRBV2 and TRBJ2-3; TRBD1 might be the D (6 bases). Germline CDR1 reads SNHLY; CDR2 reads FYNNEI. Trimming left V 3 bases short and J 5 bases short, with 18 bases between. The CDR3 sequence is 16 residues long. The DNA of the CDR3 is TGTGCCAGCAGTGATGGGCAGGGGTCATTGGGAGATACGCAGTATTTT. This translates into CASSDGQGSLGDTQYF.

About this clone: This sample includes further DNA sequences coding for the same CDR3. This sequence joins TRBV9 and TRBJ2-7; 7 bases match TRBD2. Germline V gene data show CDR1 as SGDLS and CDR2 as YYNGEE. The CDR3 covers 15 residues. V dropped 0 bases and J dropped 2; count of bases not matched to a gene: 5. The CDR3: CASSVASGIAYEQYF. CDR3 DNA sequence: TGTGCCAGCAGCGTAGCTAGCGGAATAGCCTACGAGCAGTACTTC.

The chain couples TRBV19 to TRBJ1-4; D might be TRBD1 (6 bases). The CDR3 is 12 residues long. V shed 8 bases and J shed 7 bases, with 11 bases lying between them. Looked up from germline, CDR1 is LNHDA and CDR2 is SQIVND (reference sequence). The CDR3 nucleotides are TGTGCCAGTGCACCACAGGGTGAAAAACTGTTTTTT. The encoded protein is CASAPQGEKLFF.

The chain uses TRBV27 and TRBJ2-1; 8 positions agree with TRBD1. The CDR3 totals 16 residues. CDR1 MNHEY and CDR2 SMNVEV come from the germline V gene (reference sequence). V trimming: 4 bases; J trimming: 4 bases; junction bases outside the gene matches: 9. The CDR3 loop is CASSSRQGFVYNEQFF. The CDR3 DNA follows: TGTGCCAGCAGTTCGAGACAGGGGTTTGTTTACAATGAGCAGTTCTTC.

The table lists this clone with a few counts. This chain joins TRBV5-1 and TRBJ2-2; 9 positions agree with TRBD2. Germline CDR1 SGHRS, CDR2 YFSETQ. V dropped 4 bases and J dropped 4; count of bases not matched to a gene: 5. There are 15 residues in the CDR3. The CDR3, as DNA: TGCGCCAGCAGCGATAGCGGGAGCATCACCGGGGAGCTGTTTTTT. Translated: CASSDSGSITGELFF.